This entry is about one T cell receptor beta chain. Its antigen is not yet known. No qualities accompany the bases; no much larger clone lies one base away. The sample belongs to a study of cytomegalovirus exposure and HLA in healthy donors (dated by TCRdb to the late 2010s). Looking at the study overall: An earlier analysis of roughly 630 of the donors reported about 290 Gb of sequence data and some 120 million unique TCR beta sequences from 150 million to 200 million T cells. A later genetic analysis used genome-wide SNP genotypes for about three fifths of the 666 donors, treating that subset as a discovery cohort. HLA typing included class I and class II loci at four-digit resolution. Among around 400 genotyped donors of the cohort, an average of about 240,000 unique TCR beta nucleotide sequences were sequenced per donor, roughly 18% of them non-productive. The study aimed to test whether cataloging public T cell receptors could reveal signatures of past pathogen exposure. A separate validation cohort of roughly 130 different subjects was used in addition to the roughly 670-subject first cohort. An early release covering just under 650 HLA-typed donors comprised approximately 290 gigabases of sequencing data and tens of millions of unique TCR sequences. A later analysis re-analyzed previously published TCR beta repertoires from 666 donors and added high-resolution HLA genotyping to study TCR occurrence patterns. Among the roughly 370 genotyped donors, under 90% belonged to the genetic ancestry cluster associated with self-reported Caucasian donors. Typing coverage varied by locus: about 629-640 donors for A, B, C, DRB1 and DQB1; approximately 520 for DQA1; around 610 for DPA1; roughly 450 for DPB1. Donor age, sex, ethnicity and CMV serostatus were compiled alongside the repertoire data. Using immunosequencing, the study profiled T cell repertoires from around 680 subjects and related those repertoires to cytomegalovirus serostatus. Because of strong linkage in the cohort, roughly five DR-DQ haplotypes were treated as single units for association and clustering. To predict cytomegalovirus infection status, the study combined high-throughput TCR immunosequencing, statistical association of individual TCRs with disease status, and machine learning. An earlier analysis of roughly 600 of the donors used high-throughput TCR beta sequencing to judge whether each TCR beta V gene segment behaved as functional or pseudogenic. All discovery cohort repertoires had been generated on a single sequencing platform. Rather than using new phenotypic data, the later analysis identified candidate immune exposures from TCR beta sequences and from how often those sequences occurred across donors.

The cohort consisted of some 670 healthy bone marrow donors. All cohort members were sampled while nominally healthy, although unrecorded immune exposures were likely present. The donor was CMV seronegative and was included in the group of several hundred seronegative cohort members. A peripheral blood sample was provided by each donor, and peripheral blood mononuclear cells were used for TCR beta sequencing. Genomic DNA extraction from the blood cell samples was performed with the Qiagen DNeasy Blood Extraction Kit. Libraries came from the immunoSEQ multiplex PCR assay. The multiplex PCR relied on a mix of 60 forward primers for TCR Vbeta segments and 13 reverse primers for TCR Jbeta segments. Amplification of the CDR3 region of rearranged TCR beta genes was performed with a multiplex PCR assay on genomic DNA. The amplified TCR beta libraries were sequenced on the Illumina HiSeq System as 87-base-pair reads. The study's own analysis went as follows. A later analysis tallied approximately 87 million unique TCR beta chains across the 666 repertoires, and about 12 million of those chains were shared by two or more donors. To remove PCR and sequencing errors, raw reads were error-corrected and collapsed into unique sequences using a nearest-neighbor algorithm that merged closely related sequences. Alignment of CDR3 sequences to IMGT reference sequences was used to assign V, D and J gene segments. Each retained sequence needed at least a six-nucleotide match to both a V gene segment and a J gene segment. Rearrangements were called productive when the CDR3 lacked stop codons and stayed in frame with V and J; all others were non-productive. CDR3 was defined by IMGT convention, running from the second conserved V-encoded cysteine to the conserved J-encoded phenylalanine. In an earlier analysis of around 600 of the donors, sequences lacking an unambiguous match to a single V gene segment were excluded. In an earlier analysis of a few hundred of the donors, V segments were called functional above 56.7% productive rearrangements and were called segregating when the between-donor standard deviation exceeded 5%. A statistical classification framework was built to diagnose cytomegalovirus status from the catalog of TCR beta chain sequences. In a later analysis, V and J genes were assigned by comparing TCR nucleotide sequences against IMGT/GENE-DB human TR gene sequences. Using the TCRdist pipeline, a later analysis assigned CDR3 sequences along with most-parsimonious VDJ recombination scenarios. In a later analysis, each TCR beta chain was defined by its CDR3 amino acid sequence together with its V-gene family, and reads lacking a unique V-gene family were excluded. A later analysis removed 592 highly shared, low-generation-probability nucleotide sequences to deal with suspected cross-contamination and a sequencing artifact. A later analysis calculated a clonal expansion index for each public chain from normalized within-repertoire ranks of inferred template counts. A later analysis computed generation probabilities with a VDJ recombination model fitted to out-of-frame rearrangements, and checked the results against IGoR. In a later analysis, hypergeometric tests were used to score TCR-TCR, TCR-HLA and TCR-CMV co-occurrence, with a repertoire-size bias correction applied to TCR pairs. To estimate false discovery rates, a later analysis permuted the HLA or CMV assignments 20 times. In a later analysis, co-occurring TCRs were grouped using DBSCAN, with TCRdist sequence similarity added in when clustering inside HLA-allele-positive subsets. Repertoires with fewer than 30,000 or more than 120,000 public chains, plus five repertoires with anomalous nucleotide sharing, were excluded from co-occurrence clustering. The table comes from immuneACCESS by way of TCRdb, which keeps in-frame sequences with V and J called. Part of the clones is missing from these tables; in studies checked, under half for an unresolved V gene and the rest for unknown reasons. That table furnishes V, J and clone size, whereas the DNA furnished D and trimming. The sample table holds 100,000 or so clones, of which 60% to 75% were seen once. The ten largest account for about 10% of the sample.

Trimming at the junction amounts to 8 bases on V and 4 bases on J, and the germline ends lie 14 bases apart. Counted from cysteine to phenylalanine, this CDR3 has 12 amino acids. The only DNA kept is the CDR3, 36 bases in frame from the first base. For CDR1 and CDR2, the germline V gene lists SQVTM and ANQGSEA. Broad study findings and their caveats: Assigning TCR associations to individual alleles was difficult when HLA alleles, especially DR and DQ, strongly co-occurred. A few of the identified cytomegalovirus-associated TCR beta chains were confirmed in vitro to be specific for cytomegalovirus antigens. At a false discovery rate of 0.05, a later analysis linked around 17,000 TCR beta sequences to specific HLA alleles. A cluster of highly shared sequence variants was judged likely to represent a technical artifact of the sequencing pipeline. About 17 rarely observed V segments, including chromosome 9 orphons, were excluded from the earlier analysis of some 590 of the donors because counts were too low. Most CMV-associated TCR beta chains appeared to be HLA-restricted in a later analysis, and the HLA associations seemed to be driven largely by CMV exposure. According to a later genetic analysis, donors in an Asian-associated ancestry cluster had fewer N-insertions in productive TCRs than the approximately 700-donor mean. Across donors, most TCR sequences were observed very rarely, whereas some public TCRs were present in many individuals. The authors suggested that the approach could potentially be extended to other disease states and immunological phenotypes. Presence/absence analyses assumed roughly uniform sequencing depth across donors, an assumption that may not hold. A later genetic analysis associated a missense DCLRE1C variant with V-gene and J-gene trimming of TCR beta chains, and an independent cohort replicated the association. A further reported finding was that TCR beta sequences accurately predicted the HLA-A and HLA-B alleles for most subjects in the first cohort. The cohort was sequenced for TCR beta chains only, and without alpha or paired-chain data the features that could be detected were limited. Several of the top co-occurrence clusters appeared to be linked to parvovirus B19, influenza, CMV and Epstein-Barr virus, according to a later analysis. Immune exposure information for the cohort was limited to CMV serostatus. Because HLA typing was missing for some donors at each locus, association tests included only the typed subset. In a later analysis, the rate of TCR association differed among HLA loci, with DRB1 alleles having the most associated TCRs and HLA-C alleles having the fewest. The classifier was reported to diagnose cytomegalovirus status with high specificity and sensitivity in both the original and validation cohorts. Compared with equally common non-associated chains, HLA-associated TCR beta chains in a later analysis were more clonally expanded and had lower generation probabilities. A total of around 150 TCR beta chains were listed by the study as associated with cytomegalovirus. An earlier analysis of around 540 of the donors showed that most TCR beta V segments appeared in productive rearrangements either about 90% or about 30% of the time, which broadly matched IMGT annotations. Correlated functional status among segregating V segments might reflect linkage disequilibrium, but an unknown experimental factor could not be ruled out. Some IMGT-functional V segments, including TRBV6-2 and TRBV6-3, could not be told apart with the 87-base-pair reads, so those segments were excluded.

Sequencing was performed on PBMCs. The chain was built from TRBV29-1 and TRBJ1-1; 6 matching bases give a weak D call of TRBD1. This TCR was sampled from a man in his fifties or sixties in good health and CMV-seronegative. The CDR3 protein sequence reads: CSFVTGPTEAFF. In nucleotides, the sequence is TGCAGCTTCGTGACAGGTCCCACTGAAGCTTTCTTT.